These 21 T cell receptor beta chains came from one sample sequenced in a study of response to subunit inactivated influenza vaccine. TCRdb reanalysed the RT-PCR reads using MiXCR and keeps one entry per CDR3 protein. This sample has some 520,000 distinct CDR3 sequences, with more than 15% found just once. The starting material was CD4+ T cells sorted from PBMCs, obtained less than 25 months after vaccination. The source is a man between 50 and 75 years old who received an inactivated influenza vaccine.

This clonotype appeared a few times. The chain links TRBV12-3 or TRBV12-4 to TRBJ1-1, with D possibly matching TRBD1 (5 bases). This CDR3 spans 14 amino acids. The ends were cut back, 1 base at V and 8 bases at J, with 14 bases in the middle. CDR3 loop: CASSLEGTAAEAFF. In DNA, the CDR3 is TGTGCCAGCAGTTTAGAGGGGACCGCGGCAGAAGCTTTCTTT.

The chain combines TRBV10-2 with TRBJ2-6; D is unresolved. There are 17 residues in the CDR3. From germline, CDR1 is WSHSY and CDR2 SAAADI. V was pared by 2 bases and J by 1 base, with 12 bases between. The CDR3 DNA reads TGCGCCAGCAGTGAGCCGCCCTGGCCGTCTGGGGCCAACGTCCTGACTTTC. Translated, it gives CASSEPPWPSGANVLTF.

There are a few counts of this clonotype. The chain's CDR3 is CASSQPFNYGYTF. For the CDR3, the DNA is TGTGCCAGCAGCCAACCATTTAACTATGGCTACACCTTC. The chain carries TRBV3-1 and TRBJ1-2; no definite D call. The CDR3 totals 13 residues. Germline V gene sequence: CDR1 LGHDT, CDR2 YNNKEL (reference sequence). Deletions cut 2 bases from V and 1 base from J, with 5 bases between.

In nucleotides, the CDR3 is TGCAGCGTTGCCATCTTCACTGAAGCTTTCTTT. Its translation: CSVAIFTEAFF. The chain links TRBV29-1 to TRBJ1-1; D unresolved. The CDR3 consists of 11 residues. Germline V gives CDR1 SQVTM, CDR2 ANQGSEA. Trimming removed 4 bases at V and 4 bases at J, with 7 bases between.

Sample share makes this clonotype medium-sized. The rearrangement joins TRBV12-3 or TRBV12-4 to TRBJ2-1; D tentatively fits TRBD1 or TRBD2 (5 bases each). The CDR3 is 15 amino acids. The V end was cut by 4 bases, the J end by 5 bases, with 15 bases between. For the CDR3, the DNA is TGTGCCAGCAGTTCCCGGGACCTTAAAAACAATGAGCAGTTCTTC. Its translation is CASSSRDLKNNEQFF.

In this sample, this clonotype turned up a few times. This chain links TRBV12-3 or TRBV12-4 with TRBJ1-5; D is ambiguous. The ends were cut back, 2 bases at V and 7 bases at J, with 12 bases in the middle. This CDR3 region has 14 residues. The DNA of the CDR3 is TGTGCCAGCAGTTTATGGCATAGCGGACAGCCCCAGCATTTT. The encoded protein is CASSLWHSGQPQHF.

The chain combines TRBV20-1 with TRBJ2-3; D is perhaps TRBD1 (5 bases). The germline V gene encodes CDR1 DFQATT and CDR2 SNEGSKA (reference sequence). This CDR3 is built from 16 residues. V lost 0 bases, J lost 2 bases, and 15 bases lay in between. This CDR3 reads CSARDSTVRSTDTQYF. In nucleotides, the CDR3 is TGCAGTGCTAGAGATTCGACAGTCAGGTCCACAGATACGCAGTATTTT.

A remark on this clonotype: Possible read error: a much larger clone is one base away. The CDR3: CASSFESTDTQYF. CDR3 sequence (DNA): TGTGCCAGCAGCTTTGAGAGCACAGATACGCAGTATTTT. V and J are TRBV13 and TRBJ2-3; no clear D gene. CDR1 PRHDT and CDR2 FYEKMQ come from the germline V gene (reference sequence). Trimming removed 3 bases from V and 0 bases from J, with 4 bases in between. CDR3 size: 13 residues.

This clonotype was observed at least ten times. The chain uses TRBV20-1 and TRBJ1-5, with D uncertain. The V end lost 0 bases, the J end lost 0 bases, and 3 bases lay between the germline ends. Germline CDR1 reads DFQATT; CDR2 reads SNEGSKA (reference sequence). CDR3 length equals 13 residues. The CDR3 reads CSARDYSNQPQHF. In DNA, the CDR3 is TGCAGTGCTAGAGATTATAGCAATCAGCCCCAGCATTTT.

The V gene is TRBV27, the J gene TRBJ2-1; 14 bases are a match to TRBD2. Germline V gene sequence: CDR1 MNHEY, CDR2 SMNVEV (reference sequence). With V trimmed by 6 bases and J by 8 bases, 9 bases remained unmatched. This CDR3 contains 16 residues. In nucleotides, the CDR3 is TGTGCCAGCAGCCAGACTAGCGGGAGGGGGGGCTATGAGCAGTTCTTC. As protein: CASSQTSGRGGYEQFF.

The CDR3 loop is CASSCHGTF. In DNA form, the CDR3 reads TGTGCCAGCAGCTGCCATGGCACCTTC. The rearrangement links TRBV5-4 to TRBJ1-2; D gene unclear. Germline V gives CDR1 SGHNT, CDR2 YYREEE (reference sequence). The V and J ends lost 3 bases and 13 bases respectively, with 7 bases between them. The CDR3 contains 9 residues.

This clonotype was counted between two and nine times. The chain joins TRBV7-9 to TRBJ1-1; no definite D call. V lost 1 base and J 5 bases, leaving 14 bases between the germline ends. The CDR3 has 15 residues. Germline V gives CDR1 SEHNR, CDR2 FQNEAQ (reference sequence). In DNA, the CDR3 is TGTGCCAGCAGCTTAGACGTATCGAGGGCAACTGAAGCTTTCTTT. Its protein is CASSLDVSRATEAFF.

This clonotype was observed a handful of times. The CDR3 DNA is TGCAGTGCTTACTTGTCGGGACTAGCGGGAGGGCCTAGTTCCTACAATGAGCAGTTCTTC. Amino acids: CSAYLSGLAGGPSSYNEQFF. The gene calls are TRBV20-1 and TRBJ2-1; 16 nucleotides align to TRBD2. CDR1 is DFQATT and CDR2 is SNEGSKA in the germline V gene (reference sequence). The V segment lost 5 bases and the J segment 1 base; nucleotides outside the gene matches: 14. This CDR3 is 20 amino acids long.

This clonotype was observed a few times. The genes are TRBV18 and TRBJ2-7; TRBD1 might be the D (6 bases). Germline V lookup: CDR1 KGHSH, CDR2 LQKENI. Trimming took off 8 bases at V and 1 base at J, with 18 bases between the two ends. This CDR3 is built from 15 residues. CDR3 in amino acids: CASRKERGGSYEQYF. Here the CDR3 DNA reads TGTGCCAGCCGAAAGGAAAGAGGGGGATCCTACGAGCAGTACTTC. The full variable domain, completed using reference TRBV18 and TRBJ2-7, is NAGVMQNPRHLVRRRGQEARLRCSPMKGHSHVYWYRQLPEEGLKFMVYLQKENIIDESGMPKERFSAEFPKEGPSILRIQQVVRGDSAAYFCASRKERGGSYEQYFGPGTRLTVT.

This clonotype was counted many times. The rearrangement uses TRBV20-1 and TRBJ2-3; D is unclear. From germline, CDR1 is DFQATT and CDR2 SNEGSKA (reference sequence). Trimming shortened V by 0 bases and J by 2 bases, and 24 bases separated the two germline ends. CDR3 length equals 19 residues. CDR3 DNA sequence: TGCAGTGCTAGAGACCACCTACCTCTACAGACACGACTCACAGATACGCAGTATTTT. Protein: CSARDHLPLQTRLTDTQYF.

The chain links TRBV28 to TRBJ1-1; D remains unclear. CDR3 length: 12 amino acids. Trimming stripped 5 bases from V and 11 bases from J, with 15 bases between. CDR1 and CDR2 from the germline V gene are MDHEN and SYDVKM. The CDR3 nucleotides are TGTGCCAGCAGTCCAACAGAAGGAGGCGCTTTCTTT. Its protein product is CASSPTEGGAFF.

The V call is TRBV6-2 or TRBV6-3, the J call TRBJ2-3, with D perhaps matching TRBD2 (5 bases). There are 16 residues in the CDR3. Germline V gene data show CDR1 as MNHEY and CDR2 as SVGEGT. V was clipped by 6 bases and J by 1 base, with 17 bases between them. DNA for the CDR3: TGTGCCAGCAGGAGCCACCCGGGTAGCGGCACAGATACGCAGTATTTT. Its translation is CASRSHPGSGTDTQYF.

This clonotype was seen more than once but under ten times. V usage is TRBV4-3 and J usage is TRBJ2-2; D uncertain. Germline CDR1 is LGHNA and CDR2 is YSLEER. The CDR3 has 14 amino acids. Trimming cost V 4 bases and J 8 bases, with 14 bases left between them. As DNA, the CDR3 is TGCGCCAGCAGCCCCTCTAGTCAACGGGGGGAGCTGTTTTTT. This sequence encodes CASSPSSQRGELFF.

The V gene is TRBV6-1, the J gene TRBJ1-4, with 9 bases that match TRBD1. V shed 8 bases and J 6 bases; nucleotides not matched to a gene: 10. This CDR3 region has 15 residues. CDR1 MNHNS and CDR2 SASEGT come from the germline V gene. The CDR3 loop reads CASLQHRGLDEKLFF. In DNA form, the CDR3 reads TGTGCCAGCCTGCAACACAGGGGGCTTGATGAAAAACTGTTTTTT.

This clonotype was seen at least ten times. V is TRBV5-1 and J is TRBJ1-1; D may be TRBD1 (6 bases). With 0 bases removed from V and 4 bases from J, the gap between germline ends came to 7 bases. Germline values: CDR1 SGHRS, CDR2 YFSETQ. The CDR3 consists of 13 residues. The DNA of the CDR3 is TGCGCCAGCAGCTTGGACAGGGCCACTGAAGCTTTCTTT. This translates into CASSLDRATEAFF.

This chain's CDR3 is CASSVQGTVEEAFF. CDR3 nucleotides: TGTGCCAGCAGCGTACAAGGGACAGTTGAAGAAGCTTTCTTT. This chain connects TRBV9 to TRBJ1-1, with 7 bases fitting TRBD1. CDR3 length: 14 amino acids. Trimming cost V 1 base and J 8 bases; bases outside gene matches: 8. The V gene's germline CDR1 is SGDLS and CDR2 YYNGEE.